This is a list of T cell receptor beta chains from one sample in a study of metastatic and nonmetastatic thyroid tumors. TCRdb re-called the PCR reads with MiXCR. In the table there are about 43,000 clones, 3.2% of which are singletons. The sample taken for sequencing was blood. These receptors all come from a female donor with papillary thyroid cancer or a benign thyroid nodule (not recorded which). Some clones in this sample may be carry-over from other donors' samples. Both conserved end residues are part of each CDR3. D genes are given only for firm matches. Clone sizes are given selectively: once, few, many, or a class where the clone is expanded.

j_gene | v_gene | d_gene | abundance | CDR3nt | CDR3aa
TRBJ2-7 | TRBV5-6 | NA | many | TGTGCCAGCAGCCAGGGGGGGGGGGGCTACTACGGGCAGTACTTC | CASSQGGGGYYGQYF
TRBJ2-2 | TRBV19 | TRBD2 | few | TGTGCCAGTAGTAGCGGGGGGTACACCGGGGAGCTGTTTTTT | CASSSGGYTGELFF
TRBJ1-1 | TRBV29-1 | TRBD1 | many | TGCAGCATCTCTGGGACAGCGAACACTGAAGCTTTCTTT | CSISGTANTEAFF
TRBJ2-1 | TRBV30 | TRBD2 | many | TGTGCCTGGAGGGGGGACTATCACAATGAGCAGTTCTTC | CAWRGDYHNEQFF
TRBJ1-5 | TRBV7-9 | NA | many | TGTGCCAGCAGCTTAGAAGAAGGGTATAGCAATCAGCCCCAGCATTTT | CASSLEEGYSNQPQHF
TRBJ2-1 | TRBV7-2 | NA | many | TGTGCCAGCAGCCCTGGGCCCCGCAATGAGCAGTTCTTC | CASSPGPRNEQFF
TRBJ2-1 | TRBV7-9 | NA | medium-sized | TGTGCCAGCAGCTTTACCGGGCAGGAAGCTTTAGGTGAGCAGTTCTTC | CASSFTGQEALGEQFF
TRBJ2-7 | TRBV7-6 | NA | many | TGTGCCAGCAGCTTAGGTTCGGGGGGCGCTTACGAGCAGTACTTC | CASSLGSGGAYEQYF
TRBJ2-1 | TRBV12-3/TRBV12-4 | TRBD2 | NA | TGTGCCAGCAGTTTAGGTCGCGGGAGTATCTACAATGAGCAGTTCTTC | CASSLGRGSIYNEQFF
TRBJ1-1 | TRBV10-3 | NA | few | TGTGCCATCAGTGGGGGGGGACCGGACTACGCTTTCTTT | CAISGGGPDYAFF
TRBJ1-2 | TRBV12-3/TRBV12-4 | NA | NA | TGTGCCAGCACCACAGCCTACAGAAACTATGGCTACACCTTC | CASTTAYRNYGYTF
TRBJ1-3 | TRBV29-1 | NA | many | TGCAGCGTTTGGGAGGCAGGGCGAGGAAACACCATATATTTT | CSVWEAGRGNTIYF
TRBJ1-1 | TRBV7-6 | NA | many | TGTGCCAGCCGGAACTCGGACACTGAAGCTTTCTTT | CASRNSDTEAFF
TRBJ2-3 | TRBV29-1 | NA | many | TGCAGCGCCAGACGAGGGGACTCCACAGATACGCAGTATTTT | CSARRGDSTDTQYF
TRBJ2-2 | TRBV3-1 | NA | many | TGTGCCAGCAGCGACAGCACCGGGGAGCTGTTTTTT | CASSDSTGELFF
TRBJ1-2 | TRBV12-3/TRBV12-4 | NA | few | TGTGCCAGCAGCAGGGAAAGGTTCTCTGGCTACACCTTC | CASSRERFSGYTF
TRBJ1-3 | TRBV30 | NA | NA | TGTGCCTGGAGCGCGGGACTCTTCTCTGGAAACACCATATATTTT | CAWSAGLFSGNTIYF
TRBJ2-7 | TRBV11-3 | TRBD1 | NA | TGTGCCAGCAGCTCGAGACAGGGATCCTACGAGCAGTACTTC | CASSSRQGSYEQYF
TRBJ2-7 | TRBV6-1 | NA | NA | TGTGCCAGCAGTGAAGCAGGGGAGAGCTACGAGCAGTACTTC | CASSEAGESYEQYF
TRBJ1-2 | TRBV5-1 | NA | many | TGCGCCAGCAGCTTGGCCGACAGGTATGGCTACACCTTC | CASSLADRYGYTF
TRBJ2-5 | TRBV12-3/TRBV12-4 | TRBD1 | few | TGTGCCAGCAGTTTAGTCAGGGGGCAACTAGAGACCCAGTACTTC | CASSLVRGQLETQYF
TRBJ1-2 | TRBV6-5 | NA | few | TGTGCCAGCAGTTACGGTTTTTCGGGGGGCGAGAGCTATGGCTACACCTTC | CASSYGFSGGESYGYTF
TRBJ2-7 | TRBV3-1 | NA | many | TGTGCCAGCAGCCAAGATCCCAGCAGACCCTACGAGCAGTACTTC | CASSQDPSRPYEQYF
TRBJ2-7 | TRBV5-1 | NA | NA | TGCGCCAGCAGCTTGGAGGTTGGATCCTCCTACGAGCAGTACTTC | CASSLEVGSSYEQYF
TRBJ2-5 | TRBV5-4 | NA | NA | TGTGCCAGCAGGGGTGACATGGACCCTCCGTGGGAGACCCAGTACTTC | CASRGDMDPPWETQYF
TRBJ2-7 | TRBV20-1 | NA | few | TGCAGTTCTAGATCCGACCCCTCCGGCGAGCAGTACTTC | CSSRSDPSGEQYF
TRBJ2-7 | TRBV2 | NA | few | TGTGCCAGCATCTACGGGAGCCAGGCTAGAGAGCAGTACTTC | CASIYGSQAREQYF
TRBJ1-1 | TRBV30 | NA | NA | TGTGCCTGGACCGAGACAGGAGACACTGAAGCTTTCTTT | CAWTETGDTEAFF
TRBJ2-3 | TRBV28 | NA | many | TGTGCCAGCAGTTTAGGGGCGCGGAATACGCAGTATTTT | CASSLGARNTQYF
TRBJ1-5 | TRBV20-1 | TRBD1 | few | TGCAGTGCTACGGGACAGGGTAATCAGCCCCAGCATTTT | CSATGQGNQPQHF
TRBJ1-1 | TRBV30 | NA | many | TGTGCCTGGAGTGTACTAAAATCGGGGGCTGAAGCTTTCTTT | CAWSVLKSGAEAFF
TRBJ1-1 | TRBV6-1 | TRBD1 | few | TGTGCCAGCAGTGGGGGAGGACAGCCCCAGGGGGCCGTCACTGAAGCTTTCTTT | CASSGGGQPQGAVTEAFF
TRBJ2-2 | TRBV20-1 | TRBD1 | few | TGCAGTGCTAGCCAAACAGGGGGCGCACTGGGGGAGCTGTTTTTT | CSASQTGGALGELFF
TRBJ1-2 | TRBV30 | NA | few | TGTGCCTGGAGTCTCTTCGGGGCTGGCTATGGCTACACCTTC | CAWSLFGAGYGYTF
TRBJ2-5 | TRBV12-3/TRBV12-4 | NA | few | TGTGCCAGCAGTTCGTTCGACGGAGGGGAGACCCAGTACTTC | CASSSFDGGETQYF
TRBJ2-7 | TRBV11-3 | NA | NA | TGTGCCAGCAGCTTAGATAATACAGGGATTAATGAGCAGTACTTC | CASSLDNTGINEQYF
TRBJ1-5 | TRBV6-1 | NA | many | TGTGCCAGCAGTGAAGCGAACAATCAGCCCCAGCATTTT | CASSEANNQPQHF
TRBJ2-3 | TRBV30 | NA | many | TGTGCCTGGGGAAAGCCCGGGACTCGAAGAGATACGCAGTATTTT | CAWGKPGTRRDTQYF
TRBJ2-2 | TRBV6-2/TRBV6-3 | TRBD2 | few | TGTGCCACCTTTTCGGGTAGCGCGGGGGCCGGGGAGCTGTTTTTT | CATFSGSAGAGELFF
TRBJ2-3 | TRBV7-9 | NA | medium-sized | TGTGCCAGCAGCTCTGGCTCAACTAGCACAGATACGCAGTATTTT | CASSSGSTSTDTQYF
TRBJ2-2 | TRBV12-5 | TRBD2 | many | TGTGCTAGTGGTTTTAGGTCGCCGATACAGGGACTAGCGGGGACCGGGGAGCTGTTTTTT | CASGFRSPIQGLAGTGELFF
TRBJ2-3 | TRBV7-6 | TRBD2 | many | TGTGCCAGCAGCTTATTTGGACTAGGTATTAGCACAGATACGCAGTATTTT | CASSLFGLGISTDTQYF
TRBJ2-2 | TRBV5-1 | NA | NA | TGCGCCAGCAGCTTGGGACTAGGGGGCACCGGGGAGCTGTTTTTT | CASSLGLGGTGELFF
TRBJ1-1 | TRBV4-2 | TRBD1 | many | TGTGCCAGCAGCCAAGGTGGACAGGGCGCACAAGCTTTCTTT | CASSQGGQGAQAFF
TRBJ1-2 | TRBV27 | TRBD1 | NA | TGTGCCAGCGGGGACAGGGAATCGTATGGCTACACCTTC | CASGDRESYGYTF
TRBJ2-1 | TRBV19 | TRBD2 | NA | TGTGCCAGTAGTTCACTAGCGGGAGGAAACAATGAGCAGTTCTTC | CASSSLAGGNNEQFF
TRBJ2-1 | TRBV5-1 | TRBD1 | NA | TGCGCCAGCAGTTTATGGGACAGCTCCTACAATGAGCAGTTCTTC | CASSLWDSSYNEQFF
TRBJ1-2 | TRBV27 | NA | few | TGTGCCAGCAGTCCATCCGACACCGGGAGGGGTGGCTACACCTTC | CASSPSDTGRGGYTF
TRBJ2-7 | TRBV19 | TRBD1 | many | TGTGCCAGTAAAGGGCCAGGGGGCGCGTACGAGCAGTACTTC | CASKGPGGAYEQYF
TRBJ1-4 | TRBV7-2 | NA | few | TGTGCCAGCAGCTTCGGGACATTCAATGAAAAACTGTTTTTT | CASSFGTFNEKLFF